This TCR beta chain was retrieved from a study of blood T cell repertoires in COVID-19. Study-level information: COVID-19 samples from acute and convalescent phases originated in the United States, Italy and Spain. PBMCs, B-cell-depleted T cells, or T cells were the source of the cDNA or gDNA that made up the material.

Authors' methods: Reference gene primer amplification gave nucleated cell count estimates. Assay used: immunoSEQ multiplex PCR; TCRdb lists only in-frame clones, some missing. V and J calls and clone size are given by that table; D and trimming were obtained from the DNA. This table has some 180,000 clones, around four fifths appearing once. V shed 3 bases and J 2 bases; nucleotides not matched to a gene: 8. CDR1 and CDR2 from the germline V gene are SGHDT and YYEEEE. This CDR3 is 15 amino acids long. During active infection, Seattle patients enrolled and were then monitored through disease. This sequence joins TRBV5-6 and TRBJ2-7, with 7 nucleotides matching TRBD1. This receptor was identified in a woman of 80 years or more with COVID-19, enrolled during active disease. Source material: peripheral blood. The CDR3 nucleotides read TGTGCCAGCAGCTCGTACCGACAGGGCCCCTACGAGCAGTACTTC. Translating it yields CASSSYRQGPYEQYF.